Shown below are 26 T cell receptor beta chains from a single sample sequenced in a study of metastatic and nonmetastatic thyroid tumors. TCRdb reprocessed the PCR reads using MiXCR. Of tens of thousands of clones listed, 15% are singletons. Thyroid surgery was preceded by no treatment in any patient. Material: blood. These receptors were taken from a male donor with papillary thyroid cancer or a benign thyroid nodule (not recorded which). Some clones in this sample may be carry-over from other donors' samples.

This clone occurred many times. This chain uses TRBV7-9 with TRBJ1-3; D remains unclear. This CDR3 is built from 13 residues. Germline V CDR1 and CDR2: SEHNR, FQNEAQ (reference sequence). V was trimmed by 2 bases and J by 4 bases, leaving 6 bases between them. The CDR3 DNA reads as TGTGCCAGCAGCTTATTCGCGGGAAACACCATATATTTT. It specifies CASSLFAGNTIYF.

This clone is labeled as medium-sized. V usage is TRBV6-1 and J usage is TRBJ2-7, with TRBD2 matching 8 bases. Germline V CDR1 and CDR2: MNHNS, SASEGT. Trimming cost V 4 bases and J 4 bases; bases outside gene matches: 6. The CDR3 is 14 amino acids. The CDR3 is CASSGAAGGYEQYF. In nucleotides, the CDR3 is TGTGCCAGCAGTGGCGCGGCGGGAGGATACGAGCAGTACTTC.

This clone was found many times. This chain links TRBV5-4 with TRBJ2-1; D gene ambiguous. Germline CDR1 and CDR2: SGHNT and YYREEE (reference sequence). The germline V and J ends were trimmed by 0 bases and 9 bases, with 7 bases remaining between them. The CDR3 contains 12 residues. CDR3 sequence reads: CASSLGQVEQFF. DNA of the CDR3: TGTGCCAGCAGCTTGGGTCAGGTTGAGCAGTTCTTC.

CDR3 nucleotides: TGCAGTGCGCCGACTAGCGGTTGGGCAGGTACGCAGTATTTT. Translation: CSAPTSGWAGTQYF. The chain is built from TRBV20-1 and TRBJ2-3, with TRBD2 identical over 9 bases. This CDR3 has 14 residues. After removal of 6 bases from V and 8 bases from J, the junction contained 12 bases not matched to a gene. The germline CDR1 and CDR2 sequences are DFQATT and SNEGSKA (reference sequence).

Turning to this clone: One end of the junction is discordant with germline, which a read error may explain. This chain links TRBV6-4 with TRBJ2-7; 7 nucleotides line up with TRBD1. This CDR3 contains 14 residues. Germline lookup yields CDR1 MRHNA and CDR2 SNTAGT. CDR3 DNA: TGTGCCACCGACGGACAGGAGATCTCCTCCGAGCAGTACTTC. It encodes CATDGQEISSEQYF.

This clone was counted many times. This sequence joins TRBV30 and TRBJ1-5, with D unresolved. This CDR3 comprises 13 residues. V lost 0 bases to trimming and J lost 6 bases, with 9 bases between them. CDR1 and CDR2 from the germline V gene are GTSNPN and SVGIG (reference sequence). CDR3 region: CAWSVTAGQPQHF. The DNA for the CDR3 is TGTGCCTGGAGTGTAACAGCGGGTCAGCCCCAGCATTTT. The full variable domain, completed using reference TRBV30 and TRBJ1-5, is SQTIHQWPATLVQPVGSPLSLECTVEGTSNPNLYWYRQAAGRGLQLLFYSVGIGQISSEVPQNLSASRPQDRQFILSSKKLLLSDSGFYLCAWSVTAGQPQHFGDGTRLSIL.

This clone was seen ten or more times. The CDR3 spells CASSHGQGAWNEQYF. The DNA of the CDR3 is TGTGCCAGTAGCCATGGACAGGGGGCATGGAACGAGCAGTACTTC. J is TRBJ2-7 and V is TRBV19, with 11 bases matching TRBD1. The ends lost 6 bases at V and 5 bases at J; junction bases unmatched: 9. The CDR3 has 15 amino acids. Germline lookup yields CDR1 LNHDA and CDR2 SQIVND (reference sequence).

There are many counts of this clone. Here the CDR3 reads CASRAAGANVLTF. In nucleotides, the CDR3 is TGCGCCAGCAGGGCTGCTGGGGCCAACGTCCTGACTTTC. V usage is TRBV10-2 and J usage is TRBJ2-6; D not resolved. Germline V gene data show CDR1 as WSHSY and CDR2 as SAAADI. V was shortened by 6 bases and J by 2 bases, with 5 bases between the two germline ends. The CDR3 extends over 13 amino acids.

This clone rates as medium-sized. V and J are TRBV24-1 and TRBJ2-3; TRBD2 agrees at 10 bases. The CDR3 extends over 14 amino acids. Trimming cost V 8 bases and J 3 bases; bases outside gene matches: 4. The V gene's germline CDR1 is KGHDR and CDR2 SFDVKD. The CDR3 DNA sequence: TGTGCCACCACCGGGACTAGCGTGACAGATACGCAGTATTTT. Residues: CATTGTSVTDTQYF.

Many counts were recorded for this clone. DNA of the CDR3: TGCGCCAGCAGGCTACAACAGGGCTCCGGGGAGCTGTTTTTT. This translates into CASRLQQGSGELFF. The chain has TRBV10-1 and TRBJ2-2, with D perhaps TRBD1 (6 bases). Per the germline V gene, CDR1 is WNHNN and CDR2 is SYGVQD (reference sequence). CDR3 length: 14 amino acids. Trimming took off 6 bases at V and 6 bases at J, with 14 bases between the two ends.

This clone has a count of ten or more. The V call is TRBV20-1, the J call TRBJ2-3; D unresolved. Germline V gives CDR1 DFQATT, CDR2 SNEGSKA (reference sequence). The CDR3 runs to 13 residues. Trimming took off 6 bases at V and 1 base at J, with 11 bases between the two ends. The CDR3 DNA sequence: TGCAGTGCCGCCACGGTGGGCACAGATACGCAGTATTTT. Its translation: CSAATVGTDTQYF.

This clone was observed many times. V and J are TRBV28 and TRBJ2-2; D may be TRBD1 (6 bases). Deletions cut 8 bases from V and 0 bases from J, with 10 bases between. CDR3 length: 14 amino acids. Looked up from germline, CDR1 is MDHEN and CDR2 is SYDVKM. CDR3 loop: CASLGAPNTGELFF. Here the CDR3 DNA reads TGTGCCAGCTTGGGGGCCCCGAACACCGGGGAGCTGTTTTTT.

By sample share, this clone is medium-sized. CDR3 nucleotide sequence: TGTGCCAGCAGTGGCTCCGGCGGGGATGTTGGGGAGCTGTTTTTT. It yields the protein CASSGSGGDVGELFF. The chain employs TRBV6-1 and TRBJ2-2; maybe TRBD2 (6 bases). The V gene lost 4 bases and the J gene lost 8 bases, with 17 bases spanning the gap. CDR3 size: 15 residues. Germline V CDR1 and CDR2: MNHNS, SASEGT.

This clone was seen repeatedly, ten times or more. This rearrangement joins TRBV11-2 to TRBJ2-2; D call uncertain. V was shortened by 3 bases and J by 3 bases, with 8 bases between the two germline ends. Looked up from germline, CDR1 is SGHAT and CDR2 is FQNNGV. CDR3 size: 14 residues. The CDR3 DNA sequence: TGTGCCAGCAGCTTGGCAGACTACACCGGGGAGCTGTTTTTT. It encodes CASSLADYTGELFF.

In its sample, this clone ranks as medium-sized. The V gene is TRBV7-8, the J gene TRBJ2-1, with D possibly being TRBD2 (6 bases). Trimming stripped 5 bases from V and 4 bases from J, with 15 bases between. The CDR3 length is 15 residues. Germline V gene data show CDR1 as SGHVS and CDR2 as FQNEAQ. DNA of the CDR3: TGTGCCAGCAGCACCGGCCGGGAGTCGTACAATGAGCAGTTCTTC. Protein sequence: CASSTGRESYNEQFF.

There are many counts of this clone. The chain has TRBV12-3 or TRBV12-4 and TRBJ2-3; unclear D gene. This CDR3 comprises 12 residues. The ends were cut back, 6 bases at V and 5 bases at J, with 9 bases in the middle. The CDR3 protein is CASSPQRDTQYF. The CDR3 coding sequence is TGTGCCAGCAGCCCCCAGAGAGATACGCAGTATTTT.

This clone was counted many times. The V gene is TRBV4-2, the J gene TRBJ1-6; TRBD1 is a possible D gene (5 bases). The CDR3 sequence is 18 residues long. Between the trimmed V and J ends, which lost 2 bases and 7 bases, there was a span of 21 bases. Per germline, CDR1 LGHNA and CDR2 YNFKEQ. CDR3 protein: CASSQNFPPAGENSPLHF. CDR3 coding DNA: TGTGCCAGCAGCCAAAATTTCCCCCCCGCGGGGGAGAATTCACCCCTCCACTTT.

There are many counts of this clone. J is TRBJ1-6 and V is TRBV6-1; possibly TRBD1 for D (5 bases). Germline values: CDR1 MNHNS, CDR2 SASEGT. This CDR3 comprises 15 residues. V shed 6 bases and J shed 9 bases, with 18 bases lying between them. The CDR3 reads CASRPPGAATSPLHF. DNA of the CDR3: TGTGCCAGCAGACCCCCCGGGGCAGCCACTTCACCCCTCCACTTT.

V usage is TRBV11-2 and J usage is TRBJ2-3; D not resolved. The CDR3 contains 16 residues. V was shortened by 5 bases and J by 1 base, with 16 bases between the two germline ends. Germline V gives CDR1 SGHAT, CDR2 FQNNGV. This chain's CDR3 is CASSLDPNAGTDTQYF. The DNA for the CDR3 is TGTGCCAGCAGCCTCGATCCTAACGCTGGCACAGATACGCAGTATTTT.

This clone has a handful of counts. A clone one base away is much larger, so this may be a read error. Other DNA sequences in this specimen translate into the identical CDR3. The J gene is TRBJ2-5, the V gene TRBV12-3 or TRBV12-4; TRBD2 matches at 16 bases. The CDR3 is 17 residues long. CDR3 nucleotides: TGTGCCGGCAGCGCAGGGACTAGCGGGAGGGCAGGGGAGACCCAGTACTTC. Amino acid sequence: CAGSAGTSGRAGETQYF.

There are a few counts of this clone. This chain uses TRBV19 with TRBJ2-1; 7 positions match TRBD1. The germline V gene encodes CDR1 LNHDA and CDR2 SQIVND (reference sequence). The CDR3 length is 15 residues. Losses at the gene ends were 7 bases for V and 9 bases for J; bases not matched to a gene: 15. Here the CDR3 reads CASIIIVIGGGEQFF. CDR3 DNA sequence: TGTGCCAGTATAATTATAGTTATAGGGGGCGGTGAGCAGTTCTTC.

In this sample, this clone turned up many times. This chain uses TRBV9 with TRBJ1-3; D gene unclear. CDR3 size: 13 residues. Trimming stripped 3 bases from V and 0 bases from J, with 4 bases between. Per germline, CDR1 SGDLS and CDR2 YYNGEE. The CDR3 DNA follows: TGTGCCAGCAGCGCGGACTCTGGAAACACCATATATTTT. Its translation: CASSADSGNTIYF.

Ten or more counts support this clone. The chain employs TRBV4-2 and TRBJ2-2; TRBD1 might be the D (5 bases). Germline CDR1 and CDR2: LGHNA and YNFKEQ. The V and J ends lost 0 bases and 7 bases respectively, with 15 bases between them. The CDR3 is 16 residues long. The CDR3 region is CASSQDPQGGIGELFF. The CDR3 DNA reads TGTGCCAGCAGCCAAGATCCCCAGGGTGGGATCGGGGAGCTGTTTTTT.

Ten or more counts support this clone. The chain links TRBV11-3 to TRBJ1-1, with a possible D match to TRBD1 (6 bases). V dropped 5 bases and J dropped 4 bases, with 14 bases sitting between them. The germline V gene has CDR1 SGHNT and CDR2 YENEEA. The CDR3 is 14 amino acids. The CDR3 DNA sequence: TGTGCCAGCAGCCCCATGGGGGGGCTCACTGAAGCTTTCTTT. Translating it yields CASSPMGGLTEAFF.

This clone occurred many times. The chain links TRBV19 to TRBJ2-7; 7 bases agree with TRBD1. J was trimmed by 2 bases and V by 6 bases; bases with no gene match: 7. Germline V gene sequence: CDR1 LNHDA, CDR2 SQIVND (reference sequence). The CDR3 has 14 residues. The CDR3 region is CASSDPGGAYEQYF. In DNA form, the CDR3 reads TGTGCCAGTAGCGACCCAGGGGGAGCCTACGAGCAGTACTTC.

With respect to this clone: The junction departs from the called germline gene at one end, perhaps through a read error. The chain carries TRBV19 and TRBJ2-1; 13 positions agree with TRBD2. Germline V gives CDR1 LNHDA, CDR2 SQIVND (reference sequence). The CDR3 runs 14 residues. The CDR3 region is CASSLLAGGNEQLF. The CDR3 DNA sequence: TGTGCCAGTAGCTTACTAGCGGGAGGGAATGAGCAACTCTTC. Full variable domain (missing parts from reference TRBV19 and TRBJ2-1): DGGITQSPKYLFRKEGQNVTLSCEQNLNHDAMYWYRQDPGQGLRLIYYSQIVNDFQKGDIAEGYSVSREKKESFPLTVTSAQKNPTAFYLCASSLLAGGNEQLFGPGTRLTVL.